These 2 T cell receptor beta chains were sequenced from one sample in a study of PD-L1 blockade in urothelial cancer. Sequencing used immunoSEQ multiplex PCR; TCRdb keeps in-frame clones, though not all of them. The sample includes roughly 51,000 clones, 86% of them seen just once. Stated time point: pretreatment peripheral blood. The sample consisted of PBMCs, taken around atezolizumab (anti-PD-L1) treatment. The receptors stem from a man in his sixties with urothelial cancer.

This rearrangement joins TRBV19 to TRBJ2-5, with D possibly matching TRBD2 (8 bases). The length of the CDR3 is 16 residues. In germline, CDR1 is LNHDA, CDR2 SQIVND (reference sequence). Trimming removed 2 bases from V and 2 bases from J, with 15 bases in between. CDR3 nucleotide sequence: TGTGCCAGTAGTATAAGAGGGGGCGGGGGGCAAGAGACCCAGTACTTC. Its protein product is CASSIRGGGGQETQYF.

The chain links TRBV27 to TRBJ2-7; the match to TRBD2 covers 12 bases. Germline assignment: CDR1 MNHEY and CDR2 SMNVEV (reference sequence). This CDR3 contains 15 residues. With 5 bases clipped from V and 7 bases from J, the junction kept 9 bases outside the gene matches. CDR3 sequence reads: CASSRLAGASLEQYF. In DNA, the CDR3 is TGTGCCAGCAGTCGACTAGCGGGGGCCTCCCTGGAGCAGTACTTC.